Shown below are 8 T cell receptor beta chains from a single sample sequenced in a study of technical replicates of blood from several donors. TCRdb keeps only in-frame clones here, not all; method: immunoSEQ multiplex PCR. The sample lists 65,000 to 80,000 clones, under 99% occurring once. Sequences were obtained from T cells isolated from PBMCs. These TCRs come from a human donor in good health.

The chain employs TRBV28 and TRBJ1-2; D call uncertain. This CDR3 contains 13 residues. The V gene lost 2 bases and the J gene lost 3 bases, with 7 bases spanning the gap. Germline V gene sequence: CDR1 MDHEN, CDR2 SYDVKM. DNA for the CDR3: TGTGCCAGCAGTTTAGAGCCGTACTATGGCTACACCTTC. It codes for CASSLEPYYGYTF.

V gene TRBV7-3 combines with J gene TRBJ1-1, with D maybe TRBD1 (5 bases). The CDR3 is 18 amino acids. Per germline, CDR1 SGHTA and CDR2 FQGTGA. V was pared by 2 bases and J by 2 bases, with 21 bases between. Written as DNA, the CDR3 is TGTGCCAGCAGCTTAGACGTGCCCCGGACACCCGTTAACACTGAAGCTTTCTTT. Translation gives CASSLDVPRTPVNTEAFF.

The V gene is TRBV4-1, the J gene TRBJ1-1, with 7 bases identical to TRBD1. This CDR3 is built from 16 residues. The ends lost 4 bases at V and 7 bases at J; junction bases unmatched: 15. Germline-derived CDR1 and CDR2 are MGHRA and YSYEKL. CDR3 amino acids: CASSPWEGGTGGEAFF. The CDR3 nucleotides are TGCGCCAGCAGCCCCTGGGAAGGGGGCACTGGTGGTGAAGCTTTCTTT.

The chain carries TRBV27 and TRBJ2-5; 11 bases line up with TRBD1. The junction had 2 bases not matched to a gene; V was cut back by 3 bases and J by 5 bases. Germline assignment: CDR1 MNHEY and CDR2 SMNVEV (reference sequence). The CDR3 length is 14 residues. DNA of the CDR3: TGTGCCAGCAGTTTGGACAGGGGGCAGGAGACCCAGTACTTC. Amino acid sequence: CASSLDRGQETQYF.

The chain is built from TRBV5-1 and TRBJ2-7, with TRBD2 identical over 16 bases. CDR3 length: 16 amino acids. With 7 bases clipped from V and 0 bases from J, the junction kept 4 bases outside the gene matches. Germline V gives CDR1 SGHRS, CDR2 YFSETQ. The DNA for the CDR3 is TGCGCCAGCGGGGGACTAGCGGGAGGGCTCTCCTACGAGCAGTACTTC. This codes for CASGGLAGGLSYEQYF.

V gene TRBV6-6 combines with J gene TRBJ2-2, with 7 bases that match TRBD1. Germline values: CDR1 MNHNY, CDR2 SVGAGI (reference sequence). With V trimmed by 6 bases and J by 7 bases, 11 bases remained unmatched. There are 15 residues in the CDR3. For the CDR3, the DNA is TGTGCCAGCAGAGAGGCAGGCAGGGGGATCGGGGAGCTGTTTTTT. It is translated as CASREAGRGIGELFF.

V and J are TRBV7-2 and TRBJ1-2, with TRBD1 matching 7 bases. Germline CDR1 is SGHTA and CDR2 is FQGNSA. Trimming at V came to 2 bases and at J to 4 bases, leaving 7 bases not matched to a gene. This CDR3 has 15 amino acids. In DNA form, the CDR3 reads TGTGCCAGCAGCTTATACAGGGGCGAAATCTATGGCTACACCTTC. Amino acids: CASSLYRGEIYGYTF. The entire variable domain, with the rest obtained from reference TRBV7-2 and TRBJ1-2, is as follows: GAGVSQSPSNKVTEKGKDVELRCDPISGHTALYWYRQSLGQGLEFLIYFQGNSAPDKSGLPSDRFSAERTGGSVSTLTIQRTQQEDSAVYLCASSLYRGEIYGYTFGSGTRLTVV.

The chain has TRBV7-9 and TRBJ2-3, with D tentatively TRBD1 (7 bases). CDR3 size: 15 residues. V lost 5 bases, J lost 4 bases, and 16 bases lay in between. The germline gives CDR1 SEHNR, CDR2 FQNEAQ (reference sequence). The CDR3, as DNA: TGTGCCAGCAGCCCAGGGGGGAATGGCGCAGATACGCAGTATTTT. This encodes CASSPGGNGADTQYF.